The present entry profiles one T cell receptor (beta chain) with its context. The CDR3 extends over 14 amino acids. Germline V CDR1 and CDR2: MRHNA, SNTAGT. After removal of 5 bases from V and 5 bases from J, the junction contained 6 bases not matched to a gene. This entry belongs to a study of shared clonotypes between healthy human individuals. Data came from immunoSEQ multiplex PCR; TCRdb stores just in-frame clones and leaves some out. The table shows about 490,000 clones, with 65% to 85% occurring only once. The J gene is TRBJ1-1, the V gene TRBV6-4; 9 bases line up with TRBD1. The sequencing input was PBMCs. This TCR came from a woman aged 35 to 49 in good health. Some clones in this sample may be carry-over from other donors' samples. The CDR3 DNA reads TGTGCCAGCAGTTCACAGGGGGCGGGAACTGAAGCTTTCTTT. Translating it yields CASSSQGAGTEAFF.